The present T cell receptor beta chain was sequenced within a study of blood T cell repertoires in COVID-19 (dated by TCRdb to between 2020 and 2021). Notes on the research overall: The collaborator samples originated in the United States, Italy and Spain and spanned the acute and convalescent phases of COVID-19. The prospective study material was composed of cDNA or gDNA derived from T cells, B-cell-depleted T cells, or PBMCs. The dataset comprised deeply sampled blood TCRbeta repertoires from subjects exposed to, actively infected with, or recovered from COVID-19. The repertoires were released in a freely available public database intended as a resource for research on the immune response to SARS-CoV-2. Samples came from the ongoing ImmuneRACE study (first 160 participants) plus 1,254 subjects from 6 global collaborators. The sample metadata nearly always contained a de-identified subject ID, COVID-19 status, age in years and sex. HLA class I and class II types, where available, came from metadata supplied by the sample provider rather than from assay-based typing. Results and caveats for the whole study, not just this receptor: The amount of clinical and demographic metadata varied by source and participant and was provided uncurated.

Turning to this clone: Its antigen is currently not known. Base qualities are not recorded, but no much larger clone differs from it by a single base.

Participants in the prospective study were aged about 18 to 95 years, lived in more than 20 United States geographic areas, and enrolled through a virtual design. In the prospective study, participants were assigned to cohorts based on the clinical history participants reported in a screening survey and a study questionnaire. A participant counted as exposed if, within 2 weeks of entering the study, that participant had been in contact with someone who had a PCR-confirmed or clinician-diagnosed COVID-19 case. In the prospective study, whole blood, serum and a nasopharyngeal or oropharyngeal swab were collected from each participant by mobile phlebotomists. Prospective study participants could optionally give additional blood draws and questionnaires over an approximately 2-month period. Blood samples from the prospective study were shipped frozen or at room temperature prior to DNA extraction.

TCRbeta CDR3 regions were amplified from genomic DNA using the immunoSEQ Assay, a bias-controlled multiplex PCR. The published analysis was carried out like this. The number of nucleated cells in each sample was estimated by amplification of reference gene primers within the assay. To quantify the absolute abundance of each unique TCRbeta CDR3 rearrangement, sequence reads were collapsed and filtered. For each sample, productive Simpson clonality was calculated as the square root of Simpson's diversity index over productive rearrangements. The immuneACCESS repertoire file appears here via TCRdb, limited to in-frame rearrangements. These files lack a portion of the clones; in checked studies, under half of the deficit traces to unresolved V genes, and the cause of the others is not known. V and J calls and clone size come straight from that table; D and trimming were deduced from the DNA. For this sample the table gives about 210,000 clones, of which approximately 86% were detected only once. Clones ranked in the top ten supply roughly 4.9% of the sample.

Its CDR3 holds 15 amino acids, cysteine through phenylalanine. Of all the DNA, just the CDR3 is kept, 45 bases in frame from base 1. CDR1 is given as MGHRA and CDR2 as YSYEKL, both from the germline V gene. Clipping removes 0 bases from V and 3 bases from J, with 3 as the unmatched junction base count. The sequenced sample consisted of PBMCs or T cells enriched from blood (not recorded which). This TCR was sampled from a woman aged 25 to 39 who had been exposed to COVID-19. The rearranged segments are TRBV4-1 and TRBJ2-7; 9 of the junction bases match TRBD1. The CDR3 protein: CASSQEGGQGYEQYF. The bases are TGCGCCAGCAGCCAAGAAGGGGGACAGGGCTACGAGCAGTACTTC.